This T cell receptor beta chain comes out of a study of blood T cell repertoires in COVID-19. Study background: Spain, Italy and the United States supplied samples that represented acute and convalescent COVID-19. Sources were T cells, B-cell-depleted T cells, or PBMCs; the material itself was cDNA or gDNA.

Original handling: How many nucleated cells were present was estimated from reference gene primer amplification. Clones were sequenced by immunoSEQ multiplex PCR, and TCRdb holds only the in-frame ones, with some missing. V and J calls and clone size follow that table, whereas D and trimming were derived from the DNA. The table records approximately 60,000 clones, under 80% of them present only once. The CDR3 length is 13 residues. Germline values: CDR1 LNHDA, CDR2 SQIVND (reference sequence). The trim removed 9 bases at V and 5 bases at J, leaving 9 bases unmatched. The chain couples TRBV19 to TRBJ2-7; 8 bases are a match to TRBD2. This TCR was recovered from a man aged 60-69 years with acute or convalescent COVID-19. Sequencing was performed on peripheral blood. The CDR3 loop reads CASRGLRGDEQYF. Written as DNA, the CDR3 is TGTGCCAGCAGGGGACTGCGGGGGGACGAGCAGTACTTC. Full variable domain (remainder filled in from reference TRBV19 and TRBJ2-7): DGGITQSPKYLFRKEGQNVTLSCEQNLNHDAMYWYRQDPGQGLRLIYYSQIVNDFQKGDIAEGYSVSREKKESFPLTVTSAQKNPTAFYLCASRGLRGDEQYFGPGTRLTVT.